These 30 T cell receptor beta chains were all obtained from the same sample, sequenced in a study of Graves' ophthalmopathy and Graves' hyperthyroidism. Beta-chain TCR CDR3 regions were amplified from RNA transcripts. Second-round multiplex PCR came after a first-round RT-PCR that employed HTBI primers. TCRdb fed the multiplex PCR reads into MiXCR, producing one record per CDR3 protein. The table has 340,000 or so distinct CDR3 sequences, roughly 15% seen once. The sequenced sample was peripheral blood. Receptor source: an adult man with Graves' ophthalmopathy.

This clonotype appeared many times. V gene TRBV11-1 combines with J gene TRBJ2-5; 7 bases map to TRBD1. J gave up 1 base and V 10 bases, and 12 bases lay outside the gene matches. Germline assignment: CDR1 SGHAT and CDR2 FQDESV (reference sequence). CDR3 length: 15 amino acids. For the CDR3, the DNA is TGTGCCACCTCCCCGGGACAGCGACGCCAAGAGACCCAGTACTTC. Encoded protein: CATSPGQRRQETQYF. The full variable domain, rest sourced from reference TRBV11-1 and TRBJ2-5, is EAEVAQSPRYKITEKSQAVAFWCDPISGHATLYWYRQILGQGPELLVQFQDESVVDDSQLPKDRFSAERLKGVDSTLKIQPAELGDSAMYLCATSPGQRRQETQYFGPGTRLLVL.

The rearrangement uses TRBV11-2 and TRBJ2-7; TRBD2 agrees at 9 bases. This CDR3 has 13 amino acids. J was trimmed by 5 bases and V by 8 bases; bases with no gene match: 7. CDR1 SGHAT and CDR2 FQNNGV come from the germline V gene. CDR3 in amino acids: CASQREVFNEQYF. The CDR3 nucleotides are TGTGCCAGCCAGCGGGAGGTGTTCAACGAGCAGTACTTC.

This clonotype was counted only a few times. The chain has TRBV6-1 and TRBJ1-1; 7 nucleotides match TRBD1. Trimming took 4 bases from V and 4 from J; bases not matched to a gene: 6. The V gene's germline CDR1 is MNHNS and CDR2 SASEGT. This CDR3 spans 14 amino acids. The CDR3 region is CASSGQGGGTEAFF. The CDR3 DNA reads as TGTGCCAGCAGTGGACAGGGAGGGGGCACTGAAGCTTTCTTT.

This clonotype was seen many times. The genes are TRBV11-2 and TRBJ2-7; 9 bases align to TRBD2. Trimming took 2 bases from V and 5 from J; bases not matched to a gene: 13. CDR3 length: 17 residues. Germline CDR1 reads SGHAT; CDR2 reads FQNNGV. The CDR3 nucleotides read TGTGCCAGCAGCTTATACCTTTACGGCGGGAGGGCCCACGAGCAGTACTTC. Protein sequence: CASSLYLYGGRAHEQYF.

This clonotype was recorded many times. A much larger clone lies a single base off, so this may be a read error. V is TRBV10-3 and J is TRBJ1-5, with D possibly being TRBD1 (6 bases). V was shortened by 4 bases and J by 0 bases, with 7 bases between the two germline ends. CDR1 is ENHRY and CDR2 is SYGVKD in the germline V gene. The CDR3 extends over 14 amino acids. CDR3 coding DNA: TGTGCCATCAGTGGGACAGTTAGCAATCAGCCCCAGCATTTT. Translated, it gives CAISGTVSNQPQHF.

The chain employs TRBV4-3 and TRBJ2-2; no firm D call. Germline values: CDR1 LGHNA, CDR2 YSLEER. CDR3 size: 14 residues. The germline V and J ends were trimmed by 3 bases and 0 bases, with 5 bases remaining between them. The CDR3 DNA sequence: TGCGCCAGCAGCCAGAGCACGAACACCGGGGAGCTGTTTTTT. Translating gives CASSQSTNTGELFF.

This clonotype was found many times. The rearrangement joins TRBV7-3 to TRBJ2-2, with 9 positions matching TRBD2. There are 15 residues in the CDR3. Looked up from germline, CDR1 is SGHTA and CDR2 is FQGTGA. V gave up 1 base and J gave up 7 bases; unmatched junction bases: 4. DNA for the CDR3: TGTGCCAGCAGCTTAAGCCTAGCGGGGAACGGGGAGCTGTTTTTT. It specifies CASSLSLAGNGELFF.

The CDR3 DNA sequence: TGTGCCAGCAGTCCTAAGACTAGCGGCCCAGAGACCCAGTACTTC. It is translated as CASSPKTSGPETQYF. The chain carries TRBV27 and TRBJ2-5; TRBD2 agrees at 9 bases. Germline V gene sequence: CDR1 MNHEY, CDR2 SMNVEV (reference sequence). V dropped 5 bases and J dropped 4; count of bases not matched to a gene: 8. This CDR3 spans 15 amino acids.

The chain carries TRBV6-5 and TRBJ2-7; D is undetermined. The ends were cut back, 2 bases at V and 0 bases at J, with 8 bases in the middle. Germline assignment: CDR1 MNHEY and CDR2 SVGAGI. The CDR3 spans 14 residues. CDR3 in DNA: TGTGCCAGCAGTTACGACCAGAGCTCCTACGAGCAGTACTTC. It encodes CASSYDQSSYEQYF.

This clonotype was counted only a few times. The gene calls are TRBV18 and TRBJ2-7; 9 positions agree with TRBD1. After removal of 4 bases from V and 11 bases from J, the junction contained 3 bases not matched to a gene. CDR1 is KGHSH, CDR2 LQKENI, per germline. The CDR3 contains 11 residues. For the CDR3, the DNA is TGTGCCAGCTCACGGGGACAGGGAGAGTACTTC. This sequence encodes CASSRGQGEYF.

In its sample, this clonotype was seen many times. This chain connects TRBV5-1 to TRBJ2-7; 7 nucleotides match TRBD2. Per the germline V gene, CDR1 is SGHRS and CDR2 is YFSETQ. This CDR3 contains 16 residues. With V trimmed by 0 bases and J by 3 bases, 9 bases remained unmatched. The CDR3 here is CASSLASSGTLYEQYF. CDR3 coding DNA: TGCGCCAGCAGCTTGGCCTCAAGCGGGACGCTCTACGAGCAGTACTTC. Full variable domain (rest looked up from reference TRBV5-1 and TRBJ2-7): KAGVTQTPRYLIKTRGQQVTLSCSPISGHRSVSWYQQTPGQGLQFLFEYFSETQRNKGNFPGRFSGRQFSNSRSEMNVSTLELGDSALYLCASSLASSGTLYEQYFGPGTRLTVT.

There are many counts of this clonotype. The chain uses TRBV4-1 and TRBJ1-3; D remains unclear. Trimming cost V 0 bases and J 4 bases, with 10 bases left between them. Germline assignment: CDR1 MGHRA and CDR2 YSYEKL. This CDR3 is built from 15 residues. CDR3 sequence reads: CASSQDGLSGNTIYF. DNA of the CDR3: TGCGCCAGCAGCCAAGACGGCTTGAGCGGAAACACCATATATTTT.

This clonotype was counted ten times or more. This chain joins TRBV7-6 and TRBJ1-1, with D possibly matching TRBD1 (5 bases). The germline V gene has CDR1 SGHVS and CDR2 FNYEAQ. This CDR3 comprises 15 residues. Trimming removed 1 base from V and 3 bases from J, with 12 bases in between. In DNA form, the CDR3 reads TGTGCCAGCAGCTTAGAGCAGGGTGGGGACACTGAAGCTTTCTTT. This codes for CASSLEQGGDTEAFF.

This clonotype was seen repeatedly, ten times or more. The chain combines TRBV6-1 with TRBJ1-5, with D perhaps TRBD1 (5 bases). The germline gives CDR1 MNHNS, CDR2 SASEGT. This CDR3 is built from 14 residues. V was clipped by 3 bases and J by 7 bases, with 13 bases between them. The CDR3 region is CASSERQGGQPQHF. Here the CDR3 DNA reads TGTGCCAGCAGTGAGCGCCAGGGAGGGCAGCCCCAGCATTTT.

This clonotype appeared many times. V usage is TRBV7-9 and J usage is TRBJ1-1; D uncertain. The CDR3 runs 11 residues. The germline gives CDR1 SEHNR, CDR2 FQNEAQ (reference sequence). Trimming cost V 1 base and J 8 bases, with 5 bases left between them. The CDR3 bases are TGTGCCAGCAGCTTAGTAGGGGAAGCTTTCTTT. As protein: CASSLVGEAFF.

This clonotype was counted at least ten times. This sequence joins TRBV27 and TRBJ1-1, with TRBD1 matching 7 bases. CDR1 and CDR2 (germline): MNHEY, SMNVEV (reference sequence). The CDR3 length is 14 residues. The trim removed 5 bases at V and 4 bases at J, leaving 7 bases unmatched. The CDR3 sequence: CASSGTVGRTEAFF. The CDR3 DNA is TGTGCCAGCAGTGGGACAGTTGGACGCACTGAAGCTTTCTTT.

This clonotype was found a few times. CDR3 amino acids: CASSLGPESNQPQHF. In nucleotides, the CDR3 is TGTGCCAGCAGCCTGGGGCCGGAGAGCAATCAGCCCCAGCATTTT. The chain combines TRBV7-8 with TRBJ1-5, with D perhaps matching TRBD1 (5 bases). V was shortened by 5 bases and J by 1 base, with 12 bases between the two germline ends. The germline CDR1 and CDR2 sequences are SGHVS and FQNEAQ. The CDR3 loop spans 15 amino acids.

In this sample, this clonotype turned up a few times. The chain carries TRBV19 and TRBJ1-2; the D is unclear. V shed 0 bases and J shed 4 bases, with 15 bases lying between them. This CDR3 is built from 16 residues. Germline CDR1 and CDR2: LNHDA and SQIVND (reference sequence). CDR3 DNA: TGTGCCAGTAGTATAGAGGGCAGAGCCCGGGGCTATGGCTACACCTTC. Translating gives CASSIEGRARGYGYTF.

At least ten counts were recorded for this clonotype. V gene TRBV5-1 combines with J gene TRBJ2-5, with 7 nucleotides matching TRBD2. CDR3 length equals 13 residues. J gave up 5 bases and V 4 bases, and 5 bases lay outside the gene matches. Germline V gene lookup returns CDR1 SGHRS and CDR2 YFSETQ. The CDR3 DNA reads TGCGCCAGCAGCCCTGGGACTATCGAGACCCAGTACTTC. It is translated as CASSPGTIETQYF.

This clonotype was counted ten times or more. The chain couples TRBV6-5 to TRBJ1-6; possibly TRBD1 for D (6 bases). Germline V gene lookup returns CDR1 MNHEY and CDR2 SVGAGI. This CDR3 has 14 amino acids. Trimming stripped 2 bases from V and 9 bases from J, with 11 bases between. The CDR3 bases are TGTGCCAGCAGTTACCGGGGGGGGGCTTCACCCCTCCACTTT. It yields the protein CASSYRGGASPLHF.

The chain carries TRBV6-2 or TRBV6-3 and TRBJ1-5; TRBD1 might be the D (5 bases). Germline lookup yields CDR1 MNHEY and CDR2 SVGEGT. The CDR3 is 13 residues long. Trimming removed 6 bases at V and 7 bases at J, with 13 bases between. The CDR3 nucleotides are TGTGCCAGCAGAAACGGGGGGGACCAGCCCCAGCATTTT. Residues: CASRNGGDQPQHF.

At least ten counts were recorded for this clonotype. The chain uses TRBV29-1 and TRBJ1-1, with D possibly matching TRBD1 (5 bases). V shed 7 bases and J shed 3 bases, with 15 bases lying between them. Looked up from germline, CDR1 is SQVTM and CDR2 is ANQGSEA. This CDR3 has 13 amino acids. The CDR3 DNA is TGCAGCGCCGGGGGGGTCGAGGACACTGAAGCTTTCTTT. The encoded protein is CSAGGVEDTEAFF.

Many counts were recorded for this clonotype. The chain carries TRBV12-3 or TRBV12-4 and TRBJ2-5; 11 bases are shared with TRBD2. Trimming at V came to 6 bases and at J to 0 bases, leaving 15 bases not matched to a gene. The CDR3 has 19 amino acids. This CDR3 is CASSPTSGTRPWDQETQYF. CDR3 coding DNA: TGTGCCAGCAGCCCGACTAGCGGGACCAGACCATGGGACCAAGAGACCCAGTACTTC.

This clonotype appeared many times. The CDR3 DNA reads as TGCGCCAGCAGCTTGGCCGGGGGGCGTTTGAACACTGAAGCTTTCTTT. It yields the protein CASSLAGGRLNTEAFF. The chain couples TRBV5-1 to TRBJ1-1; D may be TRBD1 (6 bases). Germline V gene data show CDR1 as SGHRS and CDR2 as YFSETQ. The V end lost 0 bases, the J end lost 0 bases, and 12 bases lay between the germline ends. The CDR3 has 16 residues.

This clonotype was seen ten or more times. The CDR3 nucleotides are TGTGCCTGGAGAAACCAGGGGACCTACGAGCAGTACTTC. Its protein is CAWRNQGTYEQYF. This rearrangement joins TRBV30 to TRBJ2-7; tentative D call: TRBD1 (6 bases). The length of the CDR3 is 13 residues. Trimming pared 3 bases from V and 2 bases from J, leaving 11 bases between. Germline CDR1 GTSNPN, CDR2 SVGIG (reference sequence).

This clonotype was seen at least ten times. The chain has TRBV6-5 and TRBJ1-1; D call uncertain. Germline lookup yields CDR1 MNHEY and CDR2 SVGAGI. V gave up 2 bases and J gave up 10 bases, with 8 bases separating them. This CDR3 region has 11 residues. DNA of the CDR3: TGTGCCAGCAGTTACGGTCTCGCAGCTTTCTTT. Encoded protein: CASSYGLAAFF.

Ten or more counts support this clonotype. The J gene is TRBJ2-5, the V gene TRBV6-1, with 9 bases fitting TRBD2. This CDR3 has 19 amino acids. Germline trimming cut 0 bases from V and 4 bases from J; bases unmatched to any gene: 15. Germline-derived CDR1 and CDR2 are MNHNS and SASEGT. DNA for the CDR3: TGTGCCAGCAGTGAAGCGCTACGGGGCCGCGGGGGGGCCCGAGAGACCCAGTACTTC. Protein product: CASSEALRGRGGARETQYF.

This clonotype has ten or more counts. This chain joins TRBV4-1 and TRBJ1-1; a weak D match, TRBD1 (5 bases). CDR1 is MGHRA and CDR2 is YSYEKL in the germline V gene. The CDR3 extends over 17 amino acids. V was trimmed by 4 bases and J by 0 bases, leaving 18 bases between them. The CDR3 loop is CASSRARTDSMNTEAFF. The CDR3 DNA follows: TGCGCCAGCAGCCGCGCCCGAACAGACAGCATGAACACTGAAGCTTTCTTT.

This clonotype came up many times. The rearrangement joins TRBV28 to TRBJ2-5; D unresolved. CDR1 is MDHEN and CDR2 is SYDVKM in the germline V gene. Deletions cut 6 bases from V and 1 base from J, with 12 bases between. The CDR3 length is 14 residues. The CDR3 here is CASSELKSQETQYF. The CDR3 DNA reads as TGTGCCAGCAGCGAGCTGAAATCCCAAGAGACCCAGTACTTC.

This clonotype was observed many times. The chain employs TRBV9 and TRBJ2-2; a possible D gene is TRBD1 (7 bases). The germline V and J ends were trimmed by 2 bases and 0 bases, with 11 bases remaining between them. CDR3 length equals 16 residues. Germline CDR1 SGDLS, CDR2 YYNGEE. CDR3 bases: TGTGCCAGCAGCGTCAGGGGGGACACGAACACCGGGGAGCTGTTTTTT. Its translation: CASSVRGDTNTGELFF.